This T cell receptor beta chain was observed in a study of T cells after yellow fever vaccination. Study-level information: Each low-cell-number fraction was prepared by means of SMART-Seq v4 Ultra Low Input.

Conversion of TCR transcripts into cDNA relied on 5'RACE template switching, which added a universal primer site and UMIs. Each CDR3 protein gets one entry after TCRdb re-called the 5' RACE reads with MiXCR. Among 300,000 or so distinct CDR3 sequences, approximately 10% were seen once, and the ten largest hold around 3.4%. Study-wide results and caveats: By day 5 rather than day 15, the secondary response had peaked, though it was weaker.

In regard to this clonotype: What it binds is unknown.

V was clipped by 4 bases and J by 6 bases, with 8 bases between them. The CDR3 extends over 12 amino acids. Germline V gene data show CDR1 as LGHNA and CDR2 as YNFKEQ. The sample was CD4+ T cells sorted from PBMCs, taken 5 days after the yellow fever booster vaccination. This sequence originates from a man aged 18 to 30 who received the YFV17D yellow fever vaccine. The J gene is TRBJ2-3, the V gene TRBV4-2; D is unresolved. CDR3 in amino acids: CASSPPADTQYF. The DNA of the CDR3 is TGTGCCAGCAGCCCCCCGGCGGATACGCAGTATTTT.